Listed below are T cell receptor beta chains from one sample, sequenced in a study of blood T cell repertoires in COVID-19. Profiled with immunoSEQ multiplex PCR; TCRdb holds only in-frame clones, not every one. This sample has some 350,000 clones, with roughly 90% found just once. Material: peripheral blood. Receptors originate from a woman between 25 and 40 years old with COVID-19, enrolled during active disease. Both conserved end residues are trimmed from each CDR3. D genes are given only for firm matches.

D gene | V gene | CDR3 protein
NA | TRBV4-2 | ASSQGMDSSSGANVLT
NA | TRBV20-1 | SASTRGRTEAF
TRBD2 | TRBV6-2/TRBV6-3 | ASSYSTSGRSYNEQF
NA | TRBV5-1 | ASSLGQDGYT
TRBD2 | TRBV23-1 | ASREGLAGPTGELF
NA | TRBV5-6 | ASSPGTLNTEAF
TRBD1 | TRBV5-6 | ASSAGTGVNYGYT
TRBD1 | TRBV7-2 | ASSLDRGLYNEQF
NA | TRBV5-1 | ASSVQGNGNTGELF
NA | TRBV7-7 | ASSFRLGGTQY
NA | TRBV9 | ASSVGQATEAF
NA | TRBV6-5 | ASSQRTYTEAF
TRBD1 | TRBV10-3 | AISEGQGGSYGYT
TRBD1 | TRBV6-2/TRBV6-3 | ASSAETGSSTEAF
TRBD1 | TRBV3-1/TRBV3-2 | ASSQEQGQETQY
TRBD2 | TRBV7-2 | ASRRTSGQETQY